This T cell receptor (beta chain) was obtained from a study of T cell changes during pregnancy in multiple sclerosis. Data came from immunoSEQ multiplex PCR; TCRdb stores just in-frame clones and leaves some out. This sample has around 50,000 clones, with roughly nine tenths found just once. V was cut by 6 bases and J by 0 bases, with 17 bases left in between. This CDR3 is 16 amino acids long. Germline V gene sequence: CDR1 LNHDA, CDR2 SQIVND (reference sequence). The V and J genes are TRBV19 and TRBJ1-1; D call uncertain. This sequence was found in a female donor with multiple sclerosis, enrolled in a pregnancy study. Sequenced here: CD8+ T cells from peripheral blood mononuclear cells, sampled in the second trimester of pregnancy. CDR3 in amino acids: CASRPPPTDMNTEAFF. The CDR3 DNA sequence: TGTGCCAGTAGACCCCCCCCAACAGACATGAACACTGAAGCTTTCTTT.